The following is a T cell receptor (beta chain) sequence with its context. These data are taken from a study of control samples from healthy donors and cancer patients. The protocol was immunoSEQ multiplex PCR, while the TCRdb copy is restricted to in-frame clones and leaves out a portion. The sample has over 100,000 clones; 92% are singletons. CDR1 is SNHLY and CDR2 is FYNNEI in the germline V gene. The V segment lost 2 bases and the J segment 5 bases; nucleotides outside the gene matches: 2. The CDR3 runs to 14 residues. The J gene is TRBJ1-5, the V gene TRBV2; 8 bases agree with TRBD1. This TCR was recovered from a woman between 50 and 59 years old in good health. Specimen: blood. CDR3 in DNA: TGTGCCAGCAGTGAAAGGACAGGGCATCAGCCCCAGCATTTT. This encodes CASSERTGHQPQHF.